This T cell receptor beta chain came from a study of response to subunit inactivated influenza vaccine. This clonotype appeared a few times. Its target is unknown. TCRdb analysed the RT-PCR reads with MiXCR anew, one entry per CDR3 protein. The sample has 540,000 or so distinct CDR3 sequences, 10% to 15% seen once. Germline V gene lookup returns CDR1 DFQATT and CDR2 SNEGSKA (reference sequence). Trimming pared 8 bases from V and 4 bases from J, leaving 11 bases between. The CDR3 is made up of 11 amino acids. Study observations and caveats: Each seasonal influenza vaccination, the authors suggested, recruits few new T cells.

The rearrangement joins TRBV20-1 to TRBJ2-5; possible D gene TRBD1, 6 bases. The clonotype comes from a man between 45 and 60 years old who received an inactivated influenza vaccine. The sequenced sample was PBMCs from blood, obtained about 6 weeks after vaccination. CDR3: CSTGQRETQYF. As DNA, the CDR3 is TGCAGTACAGGACAGCGAGAGACCCAGTACTTC.